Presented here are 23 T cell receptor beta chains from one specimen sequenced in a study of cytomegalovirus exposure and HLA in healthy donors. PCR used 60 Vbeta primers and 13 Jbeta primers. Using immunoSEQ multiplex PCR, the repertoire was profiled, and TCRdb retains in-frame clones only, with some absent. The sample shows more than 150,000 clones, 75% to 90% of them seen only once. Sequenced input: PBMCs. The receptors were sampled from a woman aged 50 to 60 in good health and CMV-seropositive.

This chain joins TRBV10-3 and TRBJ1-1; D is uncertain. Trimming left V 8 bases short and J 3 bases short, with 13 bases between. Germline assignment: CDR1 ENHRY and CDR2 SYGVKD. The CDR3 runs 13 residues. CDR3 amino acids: CAIGGVVDTEAFF. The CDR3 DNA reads TGTGCCATCGGCGGGGTGGTGGACACTGAAGCTTTCTTT.

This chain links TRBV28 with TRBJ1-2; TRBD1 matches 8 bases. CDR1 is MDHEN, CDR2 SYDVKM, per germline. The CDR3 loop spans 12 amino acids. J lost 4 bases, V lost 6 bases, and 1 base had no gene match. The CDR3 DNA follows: TGTGCCAGCAGGGACAGGGTCTATGGCTACACCTTC. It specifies CASRDRVYGYTF.

The CDR3 sequence: CASSYSGGPETQYF. In DNA, the CDR3 is TGTGCCAGCAGTTACTCAGGGGGCCCAGAGACCCAGTACTTC. This chain connects TRBV6-5 to TRBJ2-5; 7 bases fit TRBD1. V was clipped by 0 bases and J by 4 bases; unmatched bases: 2. CDR1 MNHEY and CDR2 SVGAGI come from the germline V gene. The CDR3 consists of 14 residues.

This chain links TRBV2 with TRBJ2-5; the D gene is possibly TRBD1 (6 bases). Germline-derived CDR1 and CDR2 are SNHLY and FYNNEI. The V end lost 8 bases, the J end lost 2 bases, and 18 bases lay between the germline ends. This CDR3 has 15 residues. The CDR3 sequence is CASFMPQGPQETQYF. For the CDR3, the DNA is TGTGCCAGCTTTATGCCACAGGGACCACAAGAGACCCAGTACTTC.

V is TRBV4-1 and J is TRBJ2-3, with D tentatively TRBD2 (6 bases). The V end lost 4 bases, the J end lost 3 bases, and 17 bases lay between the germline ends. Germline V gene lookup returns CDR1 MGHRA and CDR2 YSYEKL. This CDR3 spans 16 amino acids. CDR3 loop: CASSREIAANTDTQYF. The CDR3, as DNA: TGCGCCAGCAGCCGAGAAATAGCGGCCAATACAGATACGCAGTATTTT.

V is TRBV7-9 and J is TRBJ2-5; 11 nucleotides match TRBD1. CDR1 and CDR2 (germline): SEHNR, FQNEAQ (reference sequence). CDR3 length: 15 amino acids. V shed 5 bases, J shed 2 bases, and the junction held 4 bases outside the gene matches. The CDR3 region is CASSLGTGGQETQYF. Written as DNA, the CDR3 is TGTGCCAGCAGCCTCGGGACAGGGGGACAAGAGACCCAGTACTTC.

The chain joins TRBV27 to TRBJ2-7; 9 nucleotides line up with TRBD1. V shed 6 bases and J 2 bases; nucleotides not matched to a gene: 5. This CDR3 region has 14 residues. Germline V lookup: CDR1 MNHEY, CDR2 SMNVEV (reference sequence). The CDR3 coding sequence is TGTGCCAGCAGCGCCGGGACAGGGACCTACGAGCAGTACTTC. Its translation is CASSAGTGTYEQYF.

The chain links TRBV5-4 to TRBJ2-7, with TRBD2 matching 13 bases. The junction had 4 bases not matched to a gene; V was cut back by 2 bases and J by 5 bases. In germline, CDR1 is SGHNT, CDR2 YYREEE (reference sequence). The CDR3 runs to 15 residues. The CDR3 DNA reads TGTGCCAGCAGCTTTACTAGCGGGGGGGCCAACGAGCAGTACTTC. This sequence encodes CASSFTSGGANEQYF.

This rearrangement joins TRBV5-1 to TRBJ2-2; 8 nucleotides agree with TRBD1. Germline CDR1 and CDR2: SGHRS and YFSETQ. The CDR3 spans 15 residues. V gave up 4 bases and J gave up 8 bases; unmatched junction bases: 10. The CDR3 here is CASSLRTGLLGELFF. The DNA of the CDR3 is TGCGCCAGCAGCCTCCGGACAGGGCTGCTAGGGGAGCTGTTTTTT.

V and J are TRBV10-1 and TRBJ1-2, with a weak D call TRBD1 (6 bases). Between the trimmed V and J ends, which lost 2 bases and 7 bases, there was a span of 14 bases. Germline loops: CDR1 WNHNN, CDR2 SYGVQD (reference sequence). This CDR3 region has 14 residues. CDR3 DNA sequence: TGCGCCAGCAGTGAGGATGGGGGCTTGGCTGGCTACACCTTC. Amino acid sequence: CASSEDGGLAGYTF.

CDR3 in DNA: TGTGCCATCGCATCCGGGACTGCGAACACCGGGGAGCTGTTTTTT. Its protein is CAIASGTANTGELFF. The chain recombines TRBV6-5 with TRBJ2-2; tentative D call: TRBD2 (6 bases). This CDR3 comprises 15 residues. The germline V and J ends were trimmed by 10 bases and 0 bases, with 15 bases remaining between them. From germline, CDR1 is MNHEY and CDR2 SVGAGI.

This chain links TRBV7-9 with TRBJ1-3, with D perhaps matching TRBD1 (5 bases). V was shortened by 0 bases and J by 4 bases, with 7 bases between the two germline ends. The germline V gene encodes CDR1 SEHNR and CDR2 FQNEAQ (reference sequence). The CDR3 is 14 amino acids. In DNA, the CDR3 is TGTGCCAGCAGCTTAGCAGGGGTCGGAAACACCATATATTTT. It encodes CASSLAGVGNTIYF.

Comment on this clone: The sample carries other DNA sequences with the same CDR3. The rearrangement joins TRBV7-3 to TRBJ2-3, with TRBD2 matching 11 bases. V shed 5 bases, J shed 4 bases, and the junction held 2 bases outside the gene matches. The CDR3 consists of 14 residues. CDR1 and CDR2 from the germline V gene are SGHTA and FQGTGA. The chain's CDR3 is CASSPGLAADTQYF. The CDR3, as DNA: TGTGCCAGCAGCCCGGGACTAGCGGCAGATACGCAGTATTTT. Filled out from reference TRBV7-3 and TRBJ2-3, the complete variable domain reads GAGVSQTPSNKVTEKGKYVELRCDPISGHTALYWYRQSLGQGPEFLIYFQGTGAADDSGLPNDRFFAVRPEGSVSTLKIQRTERGDSAVYLCASSPGLAADTQYFGPGTRLTVL.

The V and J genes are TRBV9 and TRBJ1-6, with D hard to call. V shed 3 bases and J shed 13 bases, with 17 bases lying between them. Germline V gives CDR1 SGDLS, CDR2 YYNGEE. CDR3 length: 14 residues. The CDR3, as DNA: TGTGCCAGCAGCGCCGGAGGGAGACTGGCGCCCCTCCACTTT. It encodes CASSAGGRLAPLHF.

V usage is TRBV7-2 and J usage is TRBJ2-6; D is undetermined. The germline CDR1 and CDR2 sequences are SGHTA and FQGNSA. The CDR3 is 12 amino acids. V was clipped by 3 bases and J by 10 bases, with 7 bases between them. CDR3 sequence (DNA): TGTGCCAGCAGCTTGTCGTCGAACGTCCTGACTTTC. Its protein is CASSLSSNVLTF. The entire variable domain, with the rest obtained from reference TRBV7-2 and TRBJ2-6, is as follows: GAGVSQSPSNKVTEKGKDVELRCDPISGHTALYWYRQSLGQGLEFLIYFQGNSAPDKSGLPSDRFSAERTGGSVSTLTIQRTQQEDSAVYLCASSLSSNVLTFGAGSRLTVL.

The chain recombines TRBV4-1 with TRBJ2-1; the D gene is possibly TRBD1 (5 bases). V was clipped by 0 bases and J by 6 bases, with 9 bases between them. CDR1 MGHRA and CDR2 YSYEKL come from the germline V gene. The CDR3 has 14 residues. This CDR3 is CASSQEERGNEQFF. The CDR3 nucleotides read TGCGCCAGCAGCCAAGAGGAAAGGGGCAATGAGCAGTTCTTC.

CDR3 sequence (DNA): TGTGCCAGCAGCGGAAGGGACAGGGGCGACGAGCAGTACTTC. Translated, it gives CASSGRDRGDEQYF. V usage is TRBV5-4 and J usage is TRBJ2-7; TRBD1 aligns across 10 bases. There are 14 residues in the CDR3. Germline CDR1 and CDR2: SGHNT and YYREEE (reference sequence). J lost 5 bases, V lost 4 bases, and 6 bases had no gene match.

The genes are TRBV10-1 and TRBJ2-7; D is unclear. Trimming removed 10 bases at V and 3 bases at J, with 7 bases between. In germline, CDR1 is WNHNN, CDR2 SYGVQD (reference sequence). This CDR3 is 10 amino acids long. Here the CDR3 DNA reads TGCGCCATCCCAGACTACGAGCAGTACTTC. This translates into CAIPDYEQYF.

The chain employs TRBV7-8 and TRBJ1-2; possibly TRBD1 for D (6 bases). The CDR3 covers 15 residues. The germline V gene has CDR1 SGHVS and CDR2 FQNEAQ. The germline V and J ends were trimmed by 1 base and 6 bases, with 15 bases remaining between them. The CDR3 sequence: CASSLEAGGRDGYTF. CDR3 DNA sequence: TGTGCCAGCAGCTTAGAGGCGGGGGGCAGGGATGGCTACACCTTC.

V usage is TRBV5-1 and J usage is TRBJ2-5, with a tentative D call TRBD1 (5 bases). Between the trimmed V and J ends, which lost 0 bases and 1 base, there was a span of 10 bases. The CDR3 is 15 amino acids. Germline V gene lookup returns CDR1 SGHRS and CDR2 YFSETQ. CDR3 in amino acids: CASSLVVGPQETQYF. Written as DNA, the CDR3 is TGCGCCAGCAGCTTGGTTGTGGGGCCCCAAGAGACCCAGTACTTC.

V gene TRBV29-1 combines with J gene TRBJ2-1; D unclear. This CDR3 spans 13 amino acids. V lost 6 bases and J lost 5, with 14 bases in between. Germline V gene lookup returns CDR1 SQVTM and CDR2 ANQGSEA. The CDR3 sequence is CSVSYDFNNEQFF. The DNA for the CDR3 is TGCAGCGTGAGCTACGACTTCAACAATGAGCAGTTCTTC.

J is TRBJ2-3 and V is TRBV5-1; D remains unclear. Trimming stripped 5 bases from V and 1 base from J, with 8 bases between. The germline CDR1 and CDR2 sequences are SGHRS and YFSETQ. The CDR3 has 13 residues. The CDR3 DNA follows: TGCGCCAGCAGATACAGAGGCACAGATACGCAGTATTTT. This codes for CASRYRGTDTQYF.

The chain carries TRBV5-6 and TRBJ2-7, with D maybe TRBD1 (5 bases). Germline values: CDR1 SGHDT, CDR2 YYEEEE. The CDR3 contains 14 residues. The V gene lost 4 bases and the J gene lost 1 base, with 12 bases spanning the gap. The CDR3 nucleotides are TGTGCCAGCAGCCCTCAGGGTACGTCCTACGAGCAGTACTTC. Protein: CASSPQGTSYEQYF.